This TCR beta chain was captured by sequencing in a study of blood T cell repertoires in COVID-19 (dated by TCRdb to 2020 to 2022). About the study as a whole: Collaborator samples came from the United States, Italy and Spain and covered acute and convalescent phases of COVID-19. The prospective study material was composed of cDNA or gDNA derived from T cells, B-cell-depleted T cells, or PBMCs. The dataset comprised deeply sampled blood TCRbeta repertoires from subjects exposed to, actively infected with, or recovered from COVID-19. A freely available public database, intended as a resource for researchers studying the immune response to SARS-CoV-2, is where the repertoires were released. The samples were drawn from two sources: the first 160 participants of the ongoing ImmuneRACE study, and approximately 1,300 subjects contributed by 6 global collaborators. Nearly every sample came with metadata listing a de-identified subject ID, COVID-19 status, age in years and sex. Where HLA class I and class II types were available, the types were taken from metadata supplied by the sample provider, not from assay-based typing. Broad study findings and their caveats: The quantity of clinical and demographic metadata differed by source and by participant and was supplied without curation.

Participants in the prospective study were aged about 18 to 95 years, lived in under 30 United States geographic areas, and enrolled through a virtual design. Cohort assignment in the prospective study relied on participant-reported clinical history from a screening survey and a study questionnaire. Each participant in the prospective study had whole blood, serum and a nasopharyngeal or oropharyngeal swab collected by mobile phlebotomists. Participants in the prospective study had the option to provide additional blood draws and questionnaires over a roughly 2-month period. Before DNA extraction, blood samples from the prospective study were shipped at room temperature or frozen. The immunoSEQ Assay, a bias-controlled multiplex PCR, was used to amplify TCRbeta CDR3 regions from genomic DNA. Under the source paper's analysis protocol: The number of nucleated cells in each sample was estimated from the amplification of reference gene primers within the assay. Sequence reads were collapsed and filtered to measure the absolute abundance of every unique TCRbeta CDR3 rearrangement. For each sample, productive Simpson clonality was calculated by taking the square root of Simpson's diversity index across productive rearrangements. The clones in this table, taken by TCRdb from immuneACCESS, are in-frame only. Not every clone is retained; where verified, under half of the shortfall comes from an unresolved V gene, and the cause of the rest is unknown. Clonal size and the V and J genes are those of that table, whereas D and trimming came from the DNA. Recorded for this sample are hundreds of thousands of clones; just under 90% of them occurred a single time. The ten largest account for roughly 4% of the sample.

CDR1 and CDR2 are read off the germline V gene as SGHRS and YFSETQ. The CDR3 has 16 amino acids, counting the end cysteine and phenylalanine. Here the CDR3 DNA is all that survives: 48 bases in frame from base 1. The V end loses 0 bases and the J end loses 0 bases, and a stretch of 12 bases separates them. Note on this clone: Its specific antigen is unknown. No much larger clonotype is one base removed from it; base qualities were not supplied.

The sample was PBMCs or T cells enriched from blood (not recorded which). The clonotype originates from a woman aged 30 to 39 with acute COVID-19. Rearrangement joined TRBV5-1 to TRBJ1-1; the D gene assignment is ambiguous. The bases are TGCGCCAGCAGCTTGGCCGGTGTCCTCATGAACACTGAAGCTTTCTTT. The encoded protein is CASSLAGVLMNTEAFF.